A few counts support the clone carrying this T cell receptor beta chain. Its antigen is still unknown. The source of the sample is a study of T cells after yellow fever vaccination. As for the study in general: Some fractions had low cell numbers, and these were prepared with SMART-Seq v4 Ultra Low Input.

Germline loops: CDR1 PRHDT, CDR2 FYEKMQ (reference sequence). V lost 6 bases and J 8 bases, leaving 14 bases between the germline ends. CDR3 length: 12 amino acids. Study outcomes and limitations: Peak timing came faster in the weaker secondary response, day 5 versus 15.

Synthesis of TCR cDNA relied on 5'RACE template switching, which attached a universal primer site and UMIs. Via MiXCR, TCRdb re-called the 5' RACE reads, giving one row per CDR3 protein. The sample holds about 330,000 distinct CDR3 sequences, roughly 6.8% seen once. The sequence was collected from a man aged 18 to 35 who received the YFV17D yellow fever vaccine. V is TRBV13 and J is TRBJ2-7; tentative D call: TRBD1 (6 bases). The specimen comprised PBMCs, sampled approximately 47 days after the first yellow fever vaccination. CDR3 region: CASRQGRSQQYF. The CDR3 DNA follows: TGTGCCAGCAGGCAGGGGCGGTCCCAGCAGTACTTC.